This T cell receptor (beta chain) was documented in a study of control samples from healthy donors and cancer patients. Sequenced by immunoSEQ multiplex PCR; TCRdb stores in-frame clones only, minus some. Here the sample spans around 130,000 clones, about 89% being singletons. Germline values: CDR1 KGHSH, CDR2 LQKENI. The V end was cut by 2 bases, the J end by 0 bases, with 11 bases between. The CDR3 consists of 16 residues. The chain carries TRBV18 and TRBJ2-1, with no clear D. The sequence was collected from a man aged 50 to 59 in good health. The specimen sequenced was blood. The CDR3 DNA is TGTGCCAGCTCACCAGTACTTTCGAGCTCCTACAATGAGCAGTTCTTC. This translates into CASSPVLSSSYNEQFF.